The 25 T cell receptor beta chains reported below all come from one sample, sequenced in a study of CD8 T cells in ankylosing spondylitis. In TCRdb, the 5' RACE reads were re-called with MiXCR into one record per CDR3 protein. The profile shows 230,000 or so distinct CDR3 sequences, more than 20% of them singletons. The sample was blood, either unsorted or a sorted T cell fraction (not recorded which). These receptors were taken from a male donor with ankylosing spondylitis or in good health (not recorded which).

This clonotype was picked up a small number of times. The chain combines TRBV29-1 with TRBJ2-3; D is unclear. V gave up 8 bases and J gave up 1 base, with 13 bases separating them. This CDR3 region has 13 residues. The germline CDR1 and CDR2 sequences are SQVTM and ANQGSEA. The CDR3: CSIPRQGTDTQYF. CDR3 sequence (DNA): TGCAGCATCCCTAGGCAGGGCACAGATACGCAGTATTTT.

The CDR3 DNA follows: TGTGCCAGCAGTCACGACTCCGGGACTAGATCCTACGAGCAGTACTTC. Its protein is CASSHDSGTRSYEQYF. The chain links TRBV6-5 to TRBJ2-7; 8 bases match TRBD2. The CDR3 loop spans 16 amino acids. Germline CDR1 is MNHEY and CDR2 is SVGAGI. Trimming removed 5 bases from V and 1 base from J; junction bases left unmatched: 10.

The table lists this clonotype with a few counts. J is TRBJ1-1 and V is TRBV29-1; D remains ambiguous. This CDR3 comprises 14 residues. Germline V lookup: CDR1 SQVTM, CDR2 ANQGSEA. V gave up 7 bases and J gave up 0 bases, with 15 bases separating them. CDR3 DNA: TGCAGCGGAAACATGTTACTTATGAACACTGAAGCTTTCTTT. It translates to CSGNMLLMNTEAFF.

This clonotype was seen many times. The chain recombines TRBV20-1 with TRBJ1-6, with D possibly TRBD1 on 6 matching bases. CDR1 and CDR2 from the germline V gene are DFQATT and SNEGSKA (reference sequence). The CDR3 covers 15 residues. V dropped 6 bases and J dropped 7 bases, with 19 bases sitting between them. CDR3 nucleotides: TGCAGTGCCCAAATCGGGGACAAGGGGAATTCACCCCTCCACTTT. It yields the protein CSAQIGDKGNSPLHF.

Only a few counts were recorded for this clonotype. The chain couples TRBV6-4 to TRBJ1-4, with 7 bases fitting TRBD1. The CDR3 has 15 residues. Germline V CDR1 and CDR2: MRHNA, SNTAGT. V was clipped by 7 bases and J by 5 bases; unmatched bases: 10. The CDR3 spells CASTSPGTENEKLFF. The CDR3 DNA reads TGTGCCAGCACTTCACCCGGGACAGAAAATGAAAAACTGTTTTTT.

This clonotype has just a few counts. The chain joins TRBV6-5 to TRBJ1-1; unclear D gene. The V and J ends lost 0 bases and 5 bases respectively, with 16 bases between them. The CDR3 totals 16 residues. Germline CDR1 MNHEY, CDR2 SVGAGI. CDR3 in DNA: TGTGCCAGCAGTTACTCGAAAGGACGTCCTATTACTGAAGCTTTCTTT. Its translation: CASSYSKGRPITEAFF.

The V call is TRBV29-1, the J call TRBJ2-7, with 8 bases lining up with TRBD1. Germline CDR1 and CDR2: SQVTM and ANQGSEA. V gave up 7 bases and J gave up 1 base; unmatched junction bases: 3. This CDR3 spans 12 amino acids. The chain's CDR3 is CSAGDRSYEQYF. CDR3 DNA: TGCAGCGCTGGGGACAGGTCCTACGAGCAGTACTTC.

This clonotype was recorded at least ten times. The chain employs TRBV20-1 and TRBJ1-5; TRBD1 agrees at 7 bases. Germline V lookup: CDR1 DFQATT, CDR2 SNEGSKA (reference sequence). This CDR3 has 13 amino acids. V shed 5 bases, J shed 6 bases, and the junction held 7 bases outside the gene matches. CDR3 sequence (DNA): TGCAGTGCTGGATACAGGGGTAGTCAGCCCCAGCATTTT. It yields the protein CSAGYRGSQPQHF.

The CDR3 is CASGYLGQGAYEQYF. The CDR3 DNA reads TGTGCCAGCGGCTATTTGGGACAGGGCGCCTACGAGCAGTACTTC. The chain couples TRBV6-1 to TRBJ2-7; 9 nucleotides line up with TRBD1. Germline lookup yields CDR1 MNHNS and CDR2 SASEGT. J was trimmed by 2 bases and V by 8 bases; bases with no gene match: 10. The CDR3 runs to 15 residues.

The chain recombines TRBV12-3 or TRBV12-4 with TRBJ1-5; tentative D call: TRBD1 (5 bases). V gave up 10 bases and J gave up 7 bases, with 17 bases separating them. CDR3 size: 13 residues. The CDR3 spells CATSEGFGQPQHF. The CDR3 nucleotides are TGTGCCACAAGCGAGGGGTTCGGGCAGCCCCAGCATTTT.

This clonotype showed up many times. The chain has TRBV4-2 and TRBJ2-1, with 15 bases lining up with TRBD2. Losses at the gene ends were 1 base for V and 12 bases for J; bases not matched to a gene: 4. The CDR3 extends over 15 amino acids. Germline lookup yields CDR1 LGHNA and CDR2 YNFKEQ. CDR3 DNA sequence: TGTGCCAGCAGCCAAGGGACTAGCGGGGGGGCCGCGCAGTTCTTC. This sequence encodes CASSQGTSGGAAQFF.

The chain joins TRBV6-2 or TRBV6-3 to TRBJ2-5; weak D call: TRBD2 (5 bases). Germline V gene lookup returns CDR1 MNHEY and CDR2 SVGEGT. The V and J ends lost 5 bases and 0 bases respectively, with 10 bases between them. This CDR3 has 14 amino acids. The CDR3 DNA sequence: TGTGCCAGCAGTACCCTAGCTTACCAAGAGACCCAGTACTTC. Protein sequence: CASSTLAYQETQYF.

This clonotype was seen at least ten times. The chain uses TRBV9 and TRBJ2-1, with 7 bases identical to TRBD1. From germline, CDR1 is SGDLS and CDR2 YYNGEE. Trimming at V came to 4 bases and at J to 0 bases, leaving 4 bases not matched to a gene. CDR3 size: 15 residues. Written as DNA, the CDR3 is TGTGCCAGCAGCTCCGGGACAGTCTCCTACAATGAGCAGTTCTTC. Encoded protein: CASSSGTVSYNEQFF.

This clonotype was detected many times. V is TRBV5-1 and J is TRBJ1-4; D is ambiguous. The CDR3 runs 16 residues. Germline V gene data show CDR1 as SGHRS and CDR2 as YFSETQ. The ends were cut back, 1 base at V and 3 bases at J, with 13 bases in the middle. For the CDR3, the DNA is TGCGCCAGCAGCTTGAATAACGGGAGGGCTAATGAAAAACTGTTTTTT. Its translation: CASSLNNGRANEKLFF. Based on the CDR3 plus reference TRBV5-1 and TRBJ1-4, the full variable domain is KAGVTQTPRYLIKTRGQQVTLSCSPISGHRSVSWYQQTPGQGLQFLFEYFSETQRNKGNFPGRFSGRQFSNSRSEMNVSTLELGDSALYLCASSLNNGRANEKLFFGSGTQLSVL.

V gene TRBV28 combines with J gene TRBJ2-7; 9 nucleotides align to TRBD1. V gave up 4 bases and J gave up 3 bases; unmatched junction bases: 10. The germline gives CDR1 MDHEN, CDR2 SYDVKM. This CDR3 has 16 amino acids. CDR3 amino acids: CASSYSVRQGGYEQYF. In nucleotides, the CDR3 is TGTGCCAGCAGTTACTCTGTTCGACAGGGGGGCTACGAGCAGTACTTC.

This clonotype was seen once. The rearrangement uses TRBV6-4 and TRBJ2-1; 11 bases match TRBD1. V was clipped by 5 bases and J by 11 bases; unmatched bases: 14. Germline loops: CDR1 MRHNA, CDR2 SNTAGT. This CDR3 has 16 amino acids. CDR3 protein: CASSQGTGGQWNKQFF. The CDR3 DNA follows: TGTGCCAGCAGTCAGGGGACAGGGGGACAATGGAATAAGCAGTTCTTC.

This clonotype occurred a few times. The rearrangement uses TRBV29-1 and TRBJ1-6; the match to TRBD1 covers 7 bases. After removal of 6 bases from V and 7 bases from J, the junction contained 12 bases not matched to a gene. Germline CDR1 SQVTM, CDR2 ANQGSEA. This CDR3 is 15 amino acids long. The CDR3 region is CSVAQRTGENSPLHF. CDR3 DNA sequence: TGCAGCGTCGCCCAGAGGACAGGAGAGAATTCACCCCTCCACTTT.

This clonotype was found many times. The gene calls are TRBV29-1 and TRBJ2-7; TRBD2 is a possible D gene (6 bases). CDR3 length equals 12 residues. The V gene lost 3 bases and the J gene lost 5 bases, with 11 bases spanning the gap. Germline V CDR1 and CDR2: SQVTM, ANQGSEA. The CDR3 is CSVDGGVNEQYF. The CDR3 DNA reads as TGCAGCGTTGATGGAGGGGTAAACGAGCAGTACTTC.

This chain connects TRBV6-1 to TRBJ2-5, with 8 bases lining up with TRBD2. CDR1 MNHNS and CDR2 SASEGT come from the germline V gene. The CDR3 totals 13 residues. V was pared by 4 bases and J by 5 bases, with 3 bases of the junction left unmatched. CDR3: CASSARGGETQYF. As DNA, the CDR3 is TGTGCCAGCAGTGCCCGGGGGGGGGAGACCCAGTACTTC.

In this sample, this clonotype turned up many times. The chain has TRBV6-1 and TRBJ2-1, with TRBD1 identical over 9 bases. CDR1 MNHNS and CDR2 SASEGT come from the germline V gene. Trimming at V came to 6 bases and at J to 13 bases, leaving 10 bases not matched to a gene. This CDR3 comprises 13 residues. The CDR3: CASSPRLGQGQFF. The CDR3 coding sequence is TGTGCCAGCAGCCCCAGGCTGGGACAGGGTCAGTTCTTC.

This clonotype was recorded only once. This chain links TRBV5-5 with TRBJ1-5; TRBD1 might be the D (5 bases). CDR1 is SGHKS and CDR2 is YYEKEE in the germline V gene (reference sequence). The V gene lost 4 bases and the J gene lost 8 bases, with 13 bases spanning the gap. This CDR3 is built from 13 residues. CDR3 sequence reads: CASSPDLGEPQHF. As DNA, the CDR3 is TGTGCCAGCAGCCCAGACCTGGGGGAGCCCCAGCATTTT.

This clonotype was seen a handful of times. The chain joins TRBV29-1 to TRBJ2-2, with 8 bases identical to TRBD1. CDR3 size: 16 residues. V shed 5 bases and J 4 bases; nucleotides not matched to a gene: 12. Germline values: CDR1 SQVTM, CDR2 ANQGSEA. Written as DNA, the CDR3 is TGCAGCGTTCGGTTCCGGACAGGGCTCTCCACCGGGGAGCTGTTTTTT. Its protein product is CSVRFRTGLSTGELFF.

The genes are TRBV6-7 and TRBJ1-2, with D perhaps TRBD1 (6 bases). TRBV6-7 is annotated as an ORF whose role is uncertain. Trimming pared 9 bases from V and 2 bases from J, leaving 16 bases between. This CDR3 has 14 residues. This CDR3 reads CARGSGQNNYGYTF. The CDR3 region has the DNA TGTGCCAGAGGGTCCGGACAGAACAACTATGGCTACACCTTC.

This clonotype has ten or more counts. A much larger clone differs by one base, so this may be a read error. This sequence joins TRBV20-1 and TRBJ2-7; 9 nucleotides agree with TRBD1. Germline CDR1 reads DFQATT; CDR2 reads SNEGSKA (reference sequence). The CDR3 is 14 residues long. The CDR3 loop is CGAANRGQSYEQYF. CDR3 sequence (DNA): TGCGGTGCTGCCAACAGGGGGCAAAGTTACGAGCAGTACTTC.

This clonotype was seen many times. The rearrangement links TRBV29-1 to TRBJ1-1; unclear D gene. V lost 5 bases, J lost 3 bases, and 7 bases lay in between. CDR3 size: 11 residues. Germline assignment: CDR1 SQVTM and CDR2 ANQGSEA. The CDR3 loop is CSVTGDTEAFF. CDR3 DNA: TGCAGCGTTACGGGAGACACTGAAGCTTTCTTT.